The 3 T cell receptor beta chains listed next were all sequenced from one sample in a study of blood T cell repertoires in COVID-19. Some clones are missing from TCRdb's copy, which holds only in-frame ones; the method was immunoSEQ multiplex PCR. Of about 300,000 clones in the sample, approximately 82% were seen once. The specimen sequenced was peripheral blood. These receptors were taken from a woman aged 50 to 65 with acute or convalescent COVID-19.

This clone has a single count. V usage is TRBV24-1 and J usage is TRBJ2-3; 8 positions match TRBD1. The J segment lost 3 bases and the V segment lost 7 bases, leaving 8 bases of the junction unmatched. The CDR3 has 15 amino acids. Germline lookup yields CDR1 KGHDR and CDR2 SFDVKD. In DNA, the CDR3 is TGTGCCACCAGAGAAACAGGGGGTTTAACAGATACGCAGTATTTT. Its protein is CATRETGGLTDTQYF.

The sample holds a few counts of this clone. The rearrangement links TRBV29-1 to TRBJ2-1, with TRBD2 matching 9 bases. The CDR3 runs 13 residues. Unmatched junction bases numbered 3, after V lost 6 bases and J lost 3 bases. Looked up from germline, CDR1 is SQVTM and CDR2 is ANQGSEA. CDR3: CSVRGGDYNEQFF. Written as DNA, the CDR3 is TGCAGCGTGCGGGGGGGGGACTACAATGAGCAGTTCTTC.

V gene TRBV7-2 combines with J gene TRBJ1-2; D gene uncertain. Trimming removed 1 base from V and 3 bases from J, with 12 bases in between. The germline V gene encodes CDR1 SGHTA and CDR2 FQGNSA. The CDR3 extends over 15 amino acids. This CDR3 reads CASSLDAEGYYGYTF. The CDR3 nucleotides are TGTGCCAGCAGCTTAGATGCGGAAGGTTACTATGGCTACACCTTC. Based on the CDR3 plus reference TRBV7-2 and TRBJ1-2, the full variable domain is GAGVSQSPSNKVTEKGKDVELRCDPISGHTALYWYRQSLGQGLEFLIYFQGNSAPDKSGLPSDRFSAERTGGSVSTLTIQRTQQEDSAVYLCASSLDAEGYYGYTFGSGTRLTVV.